Presented here are 12 T cell receptor beta chains from one specimen sequenced in a study of blood T cell repertoires in COVID-19. Profiled with immunoSEQ multiplex PCR; TCRdb holds only in-frame clones, not every one. This table holds 150,000 or so clones, roughly 77% found once. Sequencing used peripheral blood. These receptors came from a woman in her seventies with COVID-19, enrolled during active disease.

The chain combines TRBV7-3 with TRBJ2-1; 8 bases align to TRBD2. The CDR3 extends over 13 amino acids. The V gene end was trimmed by 5 bases and the J gene end by 5 bases; junction bases not matched to a gene: 2. Germline V CDR1 and CDR2: SGHTA, FQGTGA. The CDR3 protein is CASSTSGHNEQFF. CDR3 DNA: TGTGCCAGCAGCACTAGCGGACACAATGAGCAGTTCTTC.

The genes are TRBV5-1 and TRBJ2-6, with TRBD1 identical over 8 bases. The V segment lost 6 bases and the J segment 2 bases; nucleotides outside the gene matches: 4. Per germline, CDR1 SGHRS and CDR2 YFSETQ. The CDR3 loop spans 15 amino acids. The CDR3 DNA follows: TGCGCCAGCACCTTACAGGGGGCTGGGGCCAACGTCCTGACTTTC. Encoded protein: CASTLQGAGANVLTF.

The J gene is TRBJ2-7, the V gene TRBV11-2, with 8 bases fitting TRBD2. Germline trimming cut 3 bases from V and 9 bases from J; bases unmatched to any gene: 7. The CDR3 runs 13 residues. Germline V gives CDR1 SGHAT, CDR2 FQNNGV. The chain's CDR3 is CASSFGRAGVQYF. The CDR3 DNA reads as TGTGCCAGCAGCTTCGGGAGGGCAGGGGTGCAGTACTTC.

This chain connects TRBV5-1 to TRBJ1-4; 9 bases are a match to TRBD1. Germline lookup yields CDR1 SGHRS and CDR2 YFSETQ. Trimming removed 3 bases from V and 6 bases from J; junction bases left unmatched: 15. This CDR3 is built from 18 residues. In DNA form, the CDR3 reads TGCGCCAGCAGCTACCGGGGACAGGGAGTGACAGGTGATGAAAAACTGTTTTTT. It is translated as CASSYRGQGVTGDEKLFF.

This sequence joins TRBV18 and TRBJ2-7; unclear D gene. Germline values: CDR1 KGHSH, CDR2 LQKENI. V was pared by 4 bases and J by 6 bases, with 13 bases between. The CDR3 spans 13 residues. The chain's CDR3 is CASSRESGGEQYF. CDR3 nucleotide sequence: TGTGCCAGCTCACGAGAATCCGGCGGCGAGCAGTACTTC.

The chain employs TRBV3-1 (or the pseudogene TRBV3-2) and TRBJ1-6, with 9 nucleotides matching TRBD1. CDR1 and CDR2 (germline): LGHDT, YNNKEL (reference sequence). This CDR3 contains 15 residues. J was trimmed by 10 bases and V by 6 bases; bases with no gene match: 10. The CDR3 region is CASSRGTGLESPLHF. CDR3 in DNA: TGTGCCAGCAGTCGAGGGACAGGGCTTGAGTCACCCCTCCACTTT.

Only a few counts were recorded for this clone. The J gene is TRBJ2-7, the V gene TRBV6-5, with 9 bases that match TRBD2. The V gene end was trimmed by 6 bases and the J gene end by 12 bases; junction bases not matched to a gene: 6. CDR1 and CDR2 from the germline V gene are MNHEY and SVGAGI. The CDR3 has 11 amino acids. CDR3 nucleotides: TGTGCCAGCAGACAGGGGACTAGCTTGTACTTC. Encoded protein: CASRQGTSLYF.

The chain uses TRBV6-5 and TRBJ1-1; 8 nucleotides align to TRBD1. This CDR3 region has 13 residues. Germline assignment: CDR1 MNHEY and CDR2 SVGAGI. V lost 6 bases to trimming and J lost 4 bases; unmatched junction nucleotides: 4. The CDR3 loop reads CASSPDRGTEAFF. The CDR3 DNA is TGTGCCAGCAGCCCCGACAGGGGCACTGAAGCTTTCTTT.

The chain combines TRBV5-1 with TRBJ2-2; 9 bases map to TRBD1. Trimming removed 4 bases from V and 5 bases from J; junction bases left unmatched: 6. CDR3 length: 15 residues. Per germline, CDR1 SGHRS and CDR2 YFSETQ. The CDR3 region is CASSPGQGYTGELFF. Here the CDR3 DNA reads TGCGCCAGCAGCCCGGGACAGGGTTATACCGGGGAGCTGTTTTTT.

The chain uses TRBV5-1 and TRBJ2-5, with unresolved D. V lost 0 bases to trimming and J lost 2 bases, with 14 bases between them. Per germline, CDR1 SGHRS and CDR2 YFSETQ. The CDR3 has 16 amino acids. The CDR3 protein is CASSLARKALQETQYF. Here the CDR3 DNA reads TGCGCCAGCAGCTTGGCGCGGAAAGCCCTTCAAGAGACCCAGTACTTC. The variable domain in full, with the rest retrieved from reference TRBV5-1 and TRBJ2-5, is KAGVTQTPRYLIKTRGQQVTLSCSPISGHRSVSWYQQTPGQGLQFLFEYFSETQRNKGNFPGRFSGRQFSNSRSEMNVSTLELGDSALYLCASSLARKALQETQYFGPGTRLLVL.

This clone was picked up a small number of times. The CDR3 protein is CASSRTGSGSGNTIYF. CDR3 nucleotides: TGTGCCAGCAGCCGGACAGGTTCGGGCTCCGGAAACACCATATATTTT. The J gene is TRBJ1-3, the V gene TRBV27; 7 positions agree with TRBD1. After removal of 6 bases from V and 4 bases from J, the junction contained 12 bases not matched to a gene. The CDR3 length is 16 residues. CDR1 is MNHEY and CDR2 is SMNVEV in the germline V gene (reference sequence).

This rearrangement joins TRBV5-6 to TRBJ1-2; D remains unclear. CDR3 length: 13 residues. Germline lookup yields CDR1 SGHDT and CDR2 YYEEEE. Between the trimmed V and J ends, which lost 0 bases and 2 bases, there was a span of 5 bases. The CDR3 coding sequence is TGTGCCAGCAGCTTGGTACAGAACTATGGCTACACCTTC. Its translation is CASSLVQNYGYTF.